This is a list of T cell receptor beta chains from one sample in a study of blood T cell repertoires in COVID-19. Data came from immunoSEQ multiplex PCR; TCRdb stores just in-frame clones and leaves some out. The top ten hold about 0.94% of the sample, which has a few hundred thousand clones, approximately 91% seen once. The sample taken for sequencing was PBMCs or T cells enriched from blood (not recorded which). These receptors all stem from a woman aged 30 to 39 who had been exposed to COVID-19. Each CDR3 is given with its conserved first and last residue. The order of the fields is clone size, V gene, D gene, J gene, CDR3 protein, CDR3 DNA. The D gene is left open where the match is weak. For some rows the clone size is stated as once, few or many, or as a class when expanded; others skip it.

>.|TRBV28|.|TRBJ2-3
CASSPPTGLTDTQYF
TGTGCCAGCAGTCCCCCGACAGGTCTCACAGATACGCAGTATTTT
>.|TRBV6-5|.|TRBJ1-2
CASSNPGGGYTF
TGTGCCAGCAGCAACCCAGGAGGTGGCTACACCTTC
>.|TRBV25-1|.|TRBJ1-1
CASSEFSGRGKMNTEAFF
TGTGCCAGCAGTGAATTTTCCGGGAGGGGAAAGATGAACACTGAAGCTTTCTTT
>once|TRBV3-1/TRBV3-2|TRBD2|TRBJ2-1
CASSLRGTINEQFF
TGTGCCAGCAGCCTCCGCGGGACTATCAATGAGCAGTTCTTC
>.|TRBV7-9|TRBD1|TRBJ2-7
CASSLERDRGYEQYF
TGTGCCAGCAGCTTAGAAAGGGACAGGGGCTACGAGCAGTACTTC
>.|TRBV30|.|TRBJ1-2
CAWSVLRANYGYTF
TGTGCCTGGAGTGTACTTCGGGCTAACTATGGCTACACCTTC
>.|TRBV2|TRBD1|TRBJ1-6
CASSVHAGQTNNSPLHF
TGTGCCAGCAGTGTGCACGCGGGACAGACCAATAATTCACCCCTCCACTTT
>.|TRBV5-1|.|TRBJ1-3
CASSLQGNTIYF
TGCGCCAGCAGCTTACAGGGAAACACCATATATTTT
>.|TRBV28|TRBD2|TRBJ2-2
CASSRGLAGAGELFF
TGTGCCAGCAGCAGGGGACTAGCGGGAGCCGGGGAGCTGTTTTTT
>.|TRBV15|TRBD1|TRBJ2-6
CATSNERQGRSGANVLTF
TGTGCCACCAGCAATGAACGACAGGGGCGCTCTGGGGCCAACGTCCTGACTTTC
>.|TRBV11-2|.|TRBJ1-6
CASNPGYNSPLHF
TGTGCCAGCAACCCGGGGTATAATTCACCCCTCCACTTT
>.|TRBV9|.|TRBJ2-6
CASSGRDYRSGANVLTF
TGTGCCAGCAGCGGCAGGGATTATCGCTCTGGGGCCAACGTCCTGACTTTC
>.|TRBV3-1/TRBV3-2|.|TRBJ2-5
CASSLRPGQTQYF
TGTGCCAGCAGCCTCAGACCGGGACAAACCCAGTACTTC
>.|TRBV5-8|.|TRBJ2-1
CASSLPLRVNEQFF
TGTGCCAGCAGCTTGCCTCTCAGGGTCAATGAGCAGTTCTTC
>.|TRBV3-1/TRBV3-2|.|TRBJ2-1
CASSQDIAGGNEQFF
TGTGCCAGCAGCCAAGACATAGCAGGGGGGAATGAGCAGTTCTTC
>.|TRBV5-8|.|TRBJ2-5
CASSVGNRVQETQYF
TGTGCCAGCAGCGTAGGAAACAGGGTCCAAGAGACCCAGTACTTC
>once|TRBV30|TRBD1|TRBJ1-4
CAWSVPSSGGEKLFF
TGTGCCTGGAGTGTACCCTCCTCAGGGGGAGAAAAACTGTTTTTT
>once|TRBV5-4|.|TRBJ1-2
CASTLDSNYGYTF
TGTGCCAGCACCCTAGACAGTAACTATGGCTACACCTTC
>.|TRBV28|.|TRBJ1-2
CASSKDSSIFYGYTF
TGTGCCAGCAGTAAAGACAGCTCTATTTTTTATGGCTACACCTTC
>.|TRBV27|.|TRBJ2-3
CASSLFMGAGDTQYF
TGTGCCAGCAGTTTATTTATGGGGGCGGGAGATACGCAGTATTTT
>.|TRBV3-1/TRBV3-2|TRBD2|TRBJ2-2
CASSQGIAGYANTGELFF
TGTGCCAGCAGCCAAGGGATAGCGGGATACGCGAACACCGGGGAGCTGTTTTTT
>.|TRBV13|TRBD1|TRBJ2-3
CASSFRGQGRTDTQYF
TGTGCCAGCAGCTTTAGGGGACAGGGCCGCACAGATACGCAGTATTTT
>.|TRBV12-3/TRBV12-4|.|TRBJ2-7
CASSLNYEQYF
TGTGCCAGCAGCCTAAACTACGAGCAGTACTTC
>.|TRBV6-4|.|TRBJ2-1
CASSFAAYNEQFF
TGTGCCAGCAGTTTTGCAGCCTACAATGAGCAGTTCTTC
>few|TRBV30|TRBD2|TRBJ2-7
CAWSRLAGEAAYEQYF
TGTGCCTGGAGTAGGCTAGCGGGAGAAGCAGCCTACGAGCAGTACTTC
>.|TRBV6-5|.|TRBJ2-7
CASILRGKSYEQYF
TGTGCCAGCATCCTTAGAGGCAAGTCCTACGAGCAGTACTTC
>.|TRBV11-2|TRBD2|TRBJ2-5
CASSLAHGRGAAETQYF
TGTGCCAGCAGCTTAGCTCACGGGAGGGGGGCTGCGGAGACCCAGTACTTC
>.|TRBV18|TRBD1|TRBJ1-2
CASSPPPGGAYGYTF
TGTGCCAGCTCACCACCCCCAGGGGGCGCCTATGGCTACACCTTC
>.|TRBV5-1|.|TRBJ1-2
CASSLVQGNYGYTF
TGCGCCAGCAGCTTAGTGCAGGGGAACTATGGCTACACCTTC
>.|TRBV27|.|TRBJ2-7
CASSPQQGSVYEQYF
TGTGCCAGCAGTCCACAACAGGGATCGGTCTACGAGCAGTACTTC
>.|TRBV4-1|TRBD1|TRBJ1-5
CASSQEADRRGQPQHF
TGCGCCAGCAGCCAAGAAGCGGACAGGAGGGGTCAGCCCCAGCATTTT
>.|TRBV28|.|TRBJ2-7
CASSLSPGGGAIGQYF
TGTGCCAGCAGTTTATCTCCCGGAGGGGGCGCAATAGGACAGTACTTC
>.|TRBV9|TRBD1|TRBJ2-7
CASSVGGTGSYEQYF
TGTGCCAGCAGCGTAGGCGGGACAGGGTCCTACGAGCAGTACTTC
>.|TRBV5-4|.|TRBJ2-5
CASSSQGTKETQYF
TGTGCCAGCAGCTCGCAGGGGACTAAAGAGACCCAGTACTTC
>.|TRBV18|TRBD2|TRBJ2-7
CASSSSWGGERFEQYF
TGTGCCAGCTCAAGTTCCTGGGGAGGGGAGCGGTTCGAGCAGTACTTC
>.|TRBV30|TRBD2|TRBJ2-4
CAWSVERTSGSQAKNIQYF
TGTGCCTGGAGTGTAGAAAGGACTAGCGGGAGTCAGGCCAAAAACATTCAGTACTTC
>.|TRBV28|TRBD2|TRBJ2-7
CASSLGGRAYEQYF
TGTGCCAGCAGTTTGGGGGGGAGGGCCTACGAGCAGTACTTC
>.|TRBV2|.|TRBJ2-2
CASSLIEGTGELFF
TGTGCCAGCAGCCTTATAGAGGGCACCGGGGAGCTGTTTTTT
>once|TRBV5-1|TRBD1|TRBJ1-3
CASSGTGISGNTIYF
TGCGCCAGTTCCGGGACAGGAATCTCTGGAAACACCATATATTTT
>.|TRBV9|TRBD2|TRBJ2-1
CASSVGGASGRYNEQFF
TGTGCCAGCAGCGTAGGTGGGGCTAGCGGGAGATACAATGAGCAGTTCTTC
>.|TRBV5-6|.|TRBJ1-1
CASSFRAGDTEAFF
TGTGCCAGCAGCTTCCGGGCGGGTGACACTGAAGCTTTCTTT
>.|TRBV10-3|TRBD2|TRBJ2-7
CAISEGLAGTYEQYF
TGTGCCATCAGTGAGGGACTAGCGGGAACCTACGAGCAGTACTTC
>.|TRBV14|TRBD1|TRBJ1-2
CASSQRTGSDYGYTF
TGTGCCAGCAGCCAACGGACAGGGTCTGACTATGGCTACACCTTC
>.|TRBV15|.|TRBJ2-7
CATSRDTSSYEQYF
TGTGCCACCAGCAGAGACACTAGCTCCTACGAGCAGTACTTC
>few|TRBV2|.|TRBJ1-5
CASSESGRDQPQHF
TGTGCCAGCAGTGAGTCGGGAAGGGATCAGCCCCAGCATTTT
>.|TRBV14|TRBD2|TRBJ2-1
CASSQRTSGRAGVEGEQFF
TGTGCCAGCAGCCAAAGGACTAGCGGGAGGGCCGGGGTTGAGGGCGAGCAGTTCTTC
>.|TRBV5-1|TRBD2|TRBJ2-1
CASTGTSYYNEQFF
TGCGCCAGCACCGGGACTAGCTATTACAATGAGCAGTTCTTC
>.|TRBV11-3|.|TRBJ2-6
CASSRRVRGTGANVLTF
TGTGCCAGCAGCCGACGTGTCCGGGGAACTGGGGCCAACGTCCTGACTTTC
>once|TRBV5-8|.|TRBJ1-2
CASSYDRIYGYTF
TGTGCCAGCAGCTACGACAGGATCTATGGCTACACCTTC
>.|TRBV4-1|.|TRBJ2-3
CASSPHPDTQYF
TGCGCCAGCAGCCCACACCCCGATACGCAGTATTTT
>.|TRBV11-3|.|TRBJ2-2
CASSFPVTGELFF
TGTGCCAGCAGCTTCCCCGTCACCGGGGAGCTGTTTTTT
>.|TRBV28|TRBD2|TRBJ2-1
CASSLLAGQQFF
TGTGCCAGCAGTTTACTAGCGGGCCAGCAGTTCTTC
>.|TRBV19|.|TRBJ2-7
CASSIGTAGDYEQYF
TGTGCCAGTAGTATAGGGACAGCCGGGGACTACGAGCAGTACTTC
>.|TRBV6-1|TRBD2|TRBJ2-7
CASSEMFGTSAREQYF
TGTGCCAGCAGTGAAATGTTTGGGACTAGCGCTCGCGAGCAGTACTTC